This T cell receptor beta chain is from a study of blood T cell repertoires in COVID-19. CDR1 and CDR2 from the germline V gene are MNHEY and SMNVEV (reference sequence). The CDR3 has 15 amino acids. V was clipped by 3 bases and J by 4 bases; unmatched bases: 7. TCRdb's copy holds only in-frame clones and misses some; the assay was immunoSEQ multiplex PCR. Among 440,000 or so clones listed, around 89% were seen once. The chain uses TRBV27 and TRBJ2-5; 8 positions match TRBD2. This clonotype originated in a middle-aged woman with COVID-19, enrolled during active disease. The sample comprised peripheral blood. CDR3 protein: CASSLVDGRGETQYF. DNA for the CDR3: TGTGCCAGCAGTTTGGTAGACGGGAGGGGAGAGACCCAGTACTTC.